The T cell receptor beta chain described here comes from a study of blood T cell repertoires in COVID-19. The overall study: Some COVID-19 samples were acute and others convalescent; all came from the United States, Italy and Spain.

The CDR3 contains 12 residues. Trimming removed 6 bases from V and 2 bases from J, with 5 bases in between. The germline gives CDR1 SGHTA, CDR2 FQGNSA. Patients of the Seattle cohort, enrolled during active infection, were followed longitudinally. Profiling relied on immunoSEQ multiplex PCR, and the TCRdb table lists in-frame clones only, not all of them. The table records some 160,000 clones, approximately 86% of them present only once. This chain joins TRBV7-2 and TRBJ1-3; no clear D. The source material was peripheral blood. The receptor comes from a woman aged 80 or over with COVID-19, enrolled during active disease. CDR3 DNA: TGTGCCAGCAGGGCAGCTGGAAACACCATATATTTT. Amino acids: CASRAAGNTIYF.